This T cell receptor (beta chain) appears in the sequencing data of a study of response to subunit inactivated influenza vaccine. TCRdb ran MiXCR on the RT-PCR reads and lists one entry per CDR3 protein. Among about 830,000 distinct CDR3 sequences, 18% were seen once, and the ten largest hold roughly a tenth. Study findings and constraints: Each seasonal influenza vaccination, the authors suggested, recruits few new T cells.

This clonotype was detected many times. Its antigen is not identified. The germline gives CDR1 DFQATT, CDR2 SNEGSKA (reference sequence). This CDR3 has 12 residues. Trimming cost V 5 bases and J 2 bases; bases outside gene matches: 2. The material sequenced was PBMCs from blood, taken roughly 5 days after vaccination. The TCR sequence derives from a man between 50 and 59 years old who received an inactivated influenza vaccine. This chain uses TRBV20-1 with TRBJ2-5, with 7 nucleotides matching TRBD2. CDR3 DNA: TGCAGTGCTCGGCGGGGGCAAGAGACCCAGTACTTC. Its translation: CSARRGQETQYF.